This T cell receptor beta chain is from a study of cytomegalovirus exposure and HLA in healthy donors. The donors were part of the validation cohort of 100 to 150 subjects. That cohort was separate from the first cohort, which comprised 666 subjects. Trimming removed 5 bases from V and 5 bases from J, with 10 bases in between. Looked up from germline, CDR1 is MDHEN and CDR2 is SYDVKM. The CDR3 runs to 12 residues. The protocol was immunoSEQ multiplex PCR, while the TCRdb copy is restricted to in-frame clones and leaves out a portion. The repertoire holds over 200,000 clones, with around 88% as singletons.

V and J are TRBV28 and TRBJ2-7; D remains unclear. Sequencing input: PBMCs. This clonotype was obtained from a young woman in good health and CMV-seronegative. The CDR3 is CASSEFRDEQYF. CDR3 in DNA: TGTGCCAGCAGTGAATTCCGGGACGAGCAGTACTTC.